A selection of T cell receptor beta chains follows, all from one sample in a study of spatial heterogeneity in lung cancer. TCRdb re-called the 5' RACE reads through MiXCR, storing one row per CDR3 protein. The sample holds hundreds of distinct CDR3 sequences, approximately 12% seen once. Sequenced here: PBMCs, sampled at surgery. These receptor sequences come from a male donor with early-stage non-small cell lung cancer. Each CDR3 is given with its conserved first and last residue. D genes are given only for firm matches. Expanded clones are given a class, and other clones once, few, many or no size at all.

>-|TRBJ1-1|TRBD1|TRBV9
TGTGCCAGCAGCCCGACAGGGAGGGGGAACACTGAAGCTTTCTTT
CASSPTGRGNTEAFF
>-|TRBJ2-3|TRBD2|TRBV5-1
TGCGCCAGCAGCATCGGGACTAGCGGGAAAACAGATACGCAGTATTTT
CASSIGTSGKTDTQYF
>many|TRBJ2-2|TRBD2|TRBV11-1
TGTGCCAGCAGCTTATGGAGCGGGGGCGGTACCGGGGAGCTGTTTTTT
CASSLWSGGGTGELFF
>few|TRBJ2-1|-|TRBV13
TGTGCCAGCAGCCCCCGGCAGGACGGTAATGAGCAGTTCTTC
CASSPRQDGNEQFF
>medium-sized|TRBJ2-5|-|TRBV18
TGTGCCAGCTCACCTAGGGGAGAGACCCAGTACTTC
CASSPRGETQYF
>large|TRBJ2-7|-|TRBV7-9
TGTGCCAGCAGCGGCCAGGACTCGGCCCAAGGGGAGCAGTACTTC
CASSGQDSAQGEQYF
>medium-sized|TRBJ1-4|-|TRBV15
TGTGCCACCAGCAGGCTACAGGGTAGTGGTTGGAAACTGTTTTTT
CATSRLQGSGWKLFF
>many|TRBJ1-2|-|TRBV20-1
TGCAGTGCTAGAGTCAGGCCTAACTATGGCTACACCTTC
CSARVRPNYGYTF
>many|TRBJ1-6|TRBD1|TRBV6-1
TGTGCCAGCAGTCCCCGACAGGGTAATTCACCCCTCCACTTT
CASSPRQGNSPLHF
>-|TRBJ1-2|TRBD1|TRBV9
TGTGCCAGCAGCGTCGGAAGCCCAGGGGGACCTTACACCTTC
CASSVGSPGGPYTF
>large|TRBJ2-5|-|TRBV25-1
TGTGCCAGCAGGGGCCAAGAGACCCAGTACTTC
CASRGQETQYF
>large|TRBJ1-5|-|TRBV7-9
TGTGCCAGCAGCTTAGGGACAGCAAATCAGCCCCAGCATTTT
CASSLGTANQPQHF
>large|TRBJ1-2|-|TRBV5-4
TGTGCCAGCAGCTCCGACCAGGGATACTATGGCTACACCTTC
CASSSDQGYYGYTF
>large|TRBJ2-7|TRBD1|TRBV18
TGTGCCAGCTCACTCTCGGGACAGGGTGACGAGCAGTACTTC
CASSLSGQGDEQYF
>medium-sized|TRBJ2-4|-|TRBV29-1
TGCAGCGTTGAAGACGGGCTGGACATTCAGTACTTC
CSVEDGLDIQYF
>many|TRBJ2-2|TRBD1|TRBV11-2
TGTGCCAGCAGCTTAGTAGGGACAGGCGGAACCGGGGAGCTGTTTTTT
CASSLVGTGGTGELFF
>-|TRBJ2-1|TRBD1|TRBV29-1
TGCAGCGTTCGCAGGGGGTCCAGTAATAATGAGCAGTTCTTC
CSVRRGSSNNEQFF
>medium-sized|TRBJ1-1|TRBD1|TRBV28
TGTGCCAGCACCGCGACAGGGAGAAACACTGAAGCTTTCTTT
CASTATGRNTEAFF
>few|TRBJ2-7|-|TRBV10-3
TGTGCCATCAGTGAGTCGACAGGCGCCTCGTCCGAGCAGTACTTC
CAISESTGASSEQYF
>-|TRBJ1-1|-|TRBV4-1
TGCGCCAGCAGCCTAAACACTGAAGCTTTCTTT
CASSLNTEAFF
>medium-sized|TRBJ1-1|-|TRBV5-4
TGTGCCAGCAGCTCTGGGACGGAACCTCCGAACACTGAAGCTTTCTTT
CASSSGTEPPNTEAFF
>medium-sized|TRBJ2-5|TRBD2|TRBV20-1
TGCAGTGCTATGACTAGCGGGAAAGAGACCCAGTACTTC
CSAMTSGKETQYF
>many|TRBJ2-5|-|TRBV11-2
TGTGCCAGCAGCTTAGTAGGAGAGACCCAGTACTTC
CASSLVGETQYF
>-|TRBJ1-1|TRBD1|TRBV7-8
TGTGCCAGCAGCCCTCGGACAGGCTTGAGCACTGAAGCTTTCTTT
CASSPRTGLSTEAFF
>medium-sized|TRBJ2-4|TRBD1|TRBV11-3
TGTGCCAGCAGCTTAGATTCCGGACAGGGGGGTAACATTCAGTACTTC
CASSLDSGQGGNIQYF
>many|TRBJ2-3|-|TRBV12-3/TRBV12-4
TGTGCCAGCTCAATTGGATTAGGGGGGGCAGATACGCAGTATTTT
CASSIGLGGADTQYF
>large|TRBJ2-5|-|TRBV11-1
TGTGCCAGCCTCAGGGGCCCCCAAGAGACCCAGTACTTC
CASLRGPQETQYF
>many|TRBJ2-2|TRBD2|TRBV4-3
TGCGCCAGCAGCCAGGTTACTCCTAGCGGGGGGGCCGCGAACACCGGGGAGCTGTTTTTT
CASSQVTPSGGAANTGELFF
>large|TRBJ2-3|TRBD2|TRBV7-2
TGTGCCAGCAGCAAAATTCTCCTAGCGGGGGGGGATACGCAGTATTTT
CASSKILLAGGDTQYF
>large|TRBJ1-1|-|TRBV30
TGTGCCTGGAGTTCGACCGAGAACACTGAAGCTTTCTTT
CAWSSTENTEAFF
>many|TRBJ2-7|TRBD1|TRBV5-5
TGTGCCAGCAGCTTGGTCGGGACAGCCTACGAGCAGTACTTC
CASSLVGTAYEQYF
>few|TRBJ1-1|-|TRBV6-9
TGTGCCAGCAGTCCCCGCAGGGTTCAGACTGAAGCTTTCTTT
CASSPRRVQTEAFF